The source of this T cell receptor (beta chain) is a study of T cell repertoires in cytomegalovirus infection. About the study: From public TCR beta signatures came an indication of both CMV infection and matching HLA type. Study-wide results and limits: Cumulated frequencies of public TCR beta families served to identify carriers of CMV plus the relevant HLA. Dominating the ex vivo response were TCR beta clonotypes that were CMV-specific and HLA-C-restricted.

TCRdb re-analysed the reads in MiXCR, keeping a single row per CDR3 protein. The sample yields roughly 800,000 distinct CDR3 sequences, just under 30% seen once. Germline V CDR1 and CDR2: SEHNR, FQNEAQ (reference sequence). Trimming shortened V by 5 bases and J by 8 bases, and 10 bases separated the two germline ends. The CDR3 runs 12 residues. About this clonotype: Antigen: not known.

This TCR was recovered from a human donor in good health (CMV status not recorded). Some clones in this sample may be carry-over from other donors' samples. The material sequenced was cultured CD8+ T cells from PBMCs, taken from culture after CMV antigen stimulation. The chain joins TRBV7-9 to TRBJ1-3; D is uncertain. The CDR3 nucleotides are TGTGCCAGCAGCGAGAGTGAGGACACCATATATTTT. The encoded protein is CASSESEDTIYF.